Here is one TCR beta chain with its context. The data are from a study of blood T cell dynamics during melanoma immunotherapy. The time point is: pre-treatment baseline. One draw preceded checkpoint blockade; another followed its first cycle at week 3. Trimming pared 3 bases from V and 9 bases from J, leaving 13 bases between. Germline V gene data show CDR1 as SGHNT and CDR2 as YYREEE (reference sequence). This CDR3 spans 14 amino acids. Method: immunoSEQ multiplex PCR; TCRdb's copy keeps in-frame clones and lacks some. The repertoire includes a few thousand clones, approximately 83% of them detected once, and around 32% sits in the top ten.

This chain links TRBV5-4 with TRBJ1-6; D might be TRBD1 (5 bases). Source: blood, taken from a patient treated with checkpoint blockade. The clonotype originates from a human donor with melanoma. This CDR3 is CASSSTGTISPLHF. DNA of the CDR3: TGTGCCAGCAGCTCAACCGGGACTATTTCACCCCTCCACTTT.